This note documents a single TCR beta chain sequence. The sample is drawn from a study of CD8+ T cells in alopecia areata. Sequencing used cDNA as its template, made by extracting RNA and reverse transcribing it. The method was immunoSEQ multiplex PCR; TCRdb's version includes in-frame clones alone and lacks a portion of them. The sample includes under 85,000 clones, under 55% seen only once; the top ten take 17%. CDR1 and CDR2 from the germline V gene are SGDLS and YYNGEE. Trimming took off 7 bases at V and 0 bases at J, with 5 bases between the two ends. This CDR3 has 13 residues. The source material was CD8+ T cells sorted from blood, sampled at week 0. J is TRBJ2-6 and V is TRBV9; D not certain. The clonotype originates from a human donor with alopecia areata. CDR3: CASSSSGANVLTF. In nucleotides, the CDR3 is TGTGCCAGCTCGAGCTCTGGGGCCAACGTCCTGACTTTC.